This T cell receptor (beta chain) was observed in a study of PD-1 blockade in classical Hodgkin lymphoma (dated by TCRdb to between 2020 and 2021). For the wider study: Nivolumab dosing was 3 mg/kg intravenously every 2 weeks, continuing until either disease progression or unacceptable toxicity. To define a peripheral blood immune signature of response to PD-1 blockade in classical Hodgkin lymphoma, the study combined TCR beta sequencing with CyTOF.

Summary of the overall study and its limitations: Newly diagnosed patients were reported to have lower baseline TCR diversity than healthy donors, and relapsed/refractory patients were reported to have lower baseline TCR diversity still. By C4D1, a significant rise was seen in CD4+ TCR diversity but not in CD8+ TCR diversity (p=0.0027 vs p=0.16), and the rise was most apparent among complete responders (p=0.02). Trial patients achieving complete response had baseline diversity similar to newly diagnosed patients, whereas partial responders and progressors had significantly lower diversity. Lower diversity was observed in patients in whom nivolumab was started less than 1 year after ASCT, and these patients were excluded from later analyses so that confounding by immune reconstitution would be avoided. Only a single clinical trial cohort was studied, and what caused the repertoire differences, possibly disease activity or prior therapy, remained undefined.

The CDR3 holds 12 amino acids from the cysteine to the phenylalanine. Only the CDR3 part of the read is kept: 36 bases, read in frame from the first base. Trimming takes 4 bases from V and 2 bases from J, and the germline ends sit 5 bases apart. CDR1 and CDR2 were assigned from the germline V gene as SGHRS and YFSETQ. The Qiagen DNeasy kit was used to extract genomic DNA from unsorted PBMCs and from the negatively selected CD4+ and CD8+ fractions. Amplification of TCR beta CDR3 regions was done by immunoSEQ multiplex PCR with primers that anneal to V and J segments. A synthetic immune receptor repertoire was used to minimize amplification bias, and any residual bias was removed computationally once sequencing was done. Processing in the source paper ran as follows. Custom Python scripts were used to quantify repertoire diversity as the Shannon entropy index. Unsorted, CD4+ and CD8+ repertoires were analyzed separately, except in combined analyses where CD4+ and CD8+ sequences were merged in silico. Clonal expansion was defined as at least a 2-fold frequency increase after treatment relative to C1D1, with a pseudocount of 0.5 for undetected baseline clones. Singleton clones were defined as clones with 0 or 1 copy at C1D1, and non-singleton clones were defined as clones with 2 or more copies. Clones expanded in unsorted samples were assigned a CD4+, CD8+ or unknown annotation through matching of protein sequences in sorted samples from the same patient. Wilcoxon tests were applied to paired samples to test diversity changes from C1D1 to C4D1. TCRdb's version of the immuneACCESS table is confined to in-frame rearrangements and falls short of the full clone set. An unresolved V gene accounts for under half of the shortfall where checked; the remainder is of unknown origin. From that table come the V and J calls and clone size; the DNA was used to work out D and trimming. Across this sample there are about 26,000 clones, with about 67% seen only once. The ten largest account for 12% of the sample.

What this sample's time point label stands for: cycle 2 day 1 (C2D1) of nivolumab. Every trial patient had relapsed after autologous stem cell transplantation, and cohorts A, B and C differed in prior brentuximab vedotin exposure. A total of under 70 patients with relapsed/refractory classical Hodgkin lymphoma made up the trial cohort, and each patient's best overall response was complete response, partial response or progressive disease. In the multi-cohort phase II CheckMate 205 trial, trial patients received single-agent nivolumab. An independent review committee assessed best overall response using the 2007 International Working Group response criteria. Trial PBMCs were obtained immediately prior to nivolumab initiation (C1D1) and on therapy at cycle 2 day 1 and cycle 4 day 1. After peripheral blood was drawn into 8 mL Vacutainer Cell Preparation Tubes, PBMCs were isolated by centrifugation and then cryopreserved.

As regards this clone: This receptor's antigen is unknown. Per-base quality was not reported, and no clone a single base away is much larger than it.

Rearrangement joined TRBV5-1 to TRBJ2-3, with the D segment identity uncertain. This material consisted of peripheral blood mononuclear cells (PBMCs), taken before the second cycle of nivolumab. The clonotype originates from a human donor with classical Hodgkin lymphoma. DNA sequence: TGCGCCAGCAGCCCGAACACAGATACGCAGTATTTT. This translates into CASSPNTDTQYF.